Each of the 24 T cell receptor beta chains below was sequenced from the same sample in a study of blood T cell repertoires in COVID-19. Here immunoSEQ multiplex PCR was the method, and the copy in TCRdb shows in-frame clones only, minus some. This table has 250,000 to 400,000 clones, 85% to 90% appearing once. Source material: peripheral blood. These receptors originate from a woman aged 25-40 years with COVID-19, enrolled during active disease.

The gene calls are TRBV30 and TRBJ2-5, with D possibly matching TRBD1 (6 bases). The CDR3 length is 12 residues. Trimming removed 5 bases at V and 1 base at J, with 8 bases between. Germline V gene data show CDR1 as GTSNPN and CDR2 as SVGIG (reference sequence). Here the CDR3 reads CAWGQFQETQYF. CDR3 coding DNA: TGTGCCTGGGGACAGTTCCAAGAGACCCAGTACTTC.

The rearrangement uses TRBV19 and TRBJ2-5; no firm D call. Trimming removed 1 base at V and 2 bases at J, with 14 bases between. Per germline, CDR1 LNHDA and CDR2 SQIVND (reference sequence). The CDR3 has 16 amino acids. In nucleotides, the CDR3 is TGTGCCAGTAGTATAGTACATTCACCAGGACAAGAGACCCAGTACTTC. This translates into CASSIVHSPGQETQYF.

This clone has just one count. The V gene is TRBV2, the J gene TRBJ2-7, with 9 nucleotides matching TRBD2. CDR1 and CDR2 (germline): SNHLY, FYNNEI. The CDR3 is made up of 16 amino acids. V shed 3 bases and J 3 bases; nucleotides not matched to a gene: 9. The CDR3 DNA sequence: TGTGCCAGCAGTGATTCGATCTTAGCGGGAGACTACGAGCAGTACTTC. Protein: CASSDSILAGDYEQYF.

The DNA for the CDR3 is TGTGCCAGTATGACTGAATACATGAACACTGAAGCTTTCTTT. As protein: CASMTEYMNTEAFF. The V call is TRBV19, the J call TRBJ1-1; D not certain. Germline loops: CDR1 LNHDA, CDR2 SQIVND (reference sequence). The V gene lost 7 bases and the J gene lost 0 bases, with 12 bases spanning the gap. The CDR3 length is 14 residues.

V gene TRBV18 combines with J gene TRBJ1-1, with unresolved D. The V end was cut by 0 bases, the J end by 1 base, with 9 bases between. Per germline, CDR1 KGHSH and CDR2 LQKENI. The CDR3 runs to 15 residues. CDR3 sequence: CASSPPDSRNTEAFF. As DNA, the CDR3 is TGTGCCAGCTCACCACCGGACTCCCGGAACACTGAAGCTTTCTTT. The whole variable domain, filled in from reference TRBV18 and TRBJ1-1, reads NAGVMQNPRHLVRRRGQEARLRCSPMKGHSHVYWYRQLPEEGLKFMVYLQKENIIDESGMPKERFSAEFPKEGPSILRIQQVVRGDSAAYFCASSPPDSRNTEAFFGQGTRLTVV.

This clone was seen a single time. The chain has TRBV3-1 (or the pseudogene TRBV3-2) and TRBJ1-6; D is uncertain. From germline, CDR1 is LGHDT and CDR2 YNNKEL (reference sequence). Deletions cut 4 bases from V and 4 bases from J, with 11 bases between. CDR3 length equals 15 residues. CDR3: CASSLEAVYNSPLHF. For the CDR3, the DNA is TGTGCCAGCAGCCTTGAGGCGGTTTATAATTCACCCCTCCACTTT.

The genes are TRBV4-1 and TRBJ1-6; D gene uncertain. This CDR3 is built from 12 residues. Trimming removed 4 bases at V and 9 bases at J, with 7 bases between. Germline V gene data show CDR1 as MGHRA and CDR2 as YSYEKL. The CDR3 nucleotides are TGCGCCAGCAGCCCGGGATTTTCACCCCTCCACTTT. Translation gives CASSPGFSPLHF.

This sequence joins TRBV6-6 and TRBJ2-3, with 8 bases lining up with TRBD1. Germline CDR1 and CDR2: MNHNY and SVGAGI (reference sequence). The trim removed 0 bases at V and 5 bases at J, leaving 7 bases unmatched. This CDR3 region has 16 residues. The CDR3 loop is CASSYSSGGSEDTQYF. The CDR3 nucleotides read TGTGCCAGCAGTTACTCGTCAGGGGGCTCGGAAGATACGCAGTATTTT.

The rearrangement uses TRBV29-1 and TRBJ1-2, with 7 bases that match TRBD1. The CDR3 contains 13 residues. The germline V gene encodes CDR1 SQVTM and CDR2 ANQGSEA. The V segment lost 6 bases and the J segment 6 bases; nucleotides outside the gene matches: 10. The DNA for the CDR3 is TGCAGCGTCGGGGAAACAGGGGCGGATGGCTACACCTTC. Encoded protein: CSVGETGADGYTF.

The chain combines TRBV3-1 (or the pseudogene TRBV3-2) with TRBJ1-1, with 10 bases fitting TRBD1. V lost 1 base and J lost 4; bases outside the gene matches: 6. Per germline, CDR1 LGHDT and CDR2 YNNKEL (reference sequence). This CDR3 is 16 amino acids long. The CDR3 reads CASSQVRQGAGTEAFF. The CDR3 DNA sequence: TGTGCCAGCAGCCAAGTTAGACAGGGGGCCGGCACTGAAGCTTTCTTT.

This chain joins TRBV30 and TRBJ2-3; the match to TRBD1 covers 7 bases. The J segment lost 7 bases and the V segment lost 0 bases, leaving 10 bases of the junction unmatched. In germline, CDR1 is GTSNPN, CDR2 SVGIG (reference sequence). This CDR3 contains 15 residues. CDR3 nucleotide sequence: TGTGCCTGGAGTGTACGACAGGGTAATAGGAATACGCAGTATTTT. This codes for CAWSVRQGNRNTQYF.

In this sample, this clone turned up once. V and J are TRBV21-1 and TRBJ1-2; no DNA check was done on the table's D call, TRBD1. TRBV21-1 is recorded as a pseudogene. The CDR3 spans 17 residues. CDR3 in amino acids: CASSKALRDISQGGYTF. The DNA of the CDR3 is TGTGCCAGCAGCAAAGCGCTAAGGGACATCTCGCAGGGTGGCTACACCTTC.

This rearrangement joins TRBV5-4 to TRBJ1-3, with TRBD1 matching over 8 bases. The length of the CDR3 is 13 residues. J lost 8 bases, V lost 4 bases, and 5 bases had no gene match. Germline V gives CDR1 SGHNT, CDR2 YYREEE (reference sequence). CDR3 region: CASSPGQGYTIYF. CDR3 DNA sequence: TGTGCCAGCAGCCCCGGACAGGGTTACACCATATATTTT.

The rearrangement joins TRBV28 to TRBJ1-5; a weak D match, TRBD1 (6 bases). CDR1 is MDHEN, CDR2 SYDVKM, per germline. V gave up 3 bases and J gave up 9 bases, with 12 bases separating them. The CDR3 sequence is 13 residues long. The CDR3 DNA reads as TGTGCCAGCAGTTTCGGGGGGCAAGGGCCCCAGCATTTT. As protein: CASSFGGQGPQHF. Together with reference TRBV28 and TRBJ1-5, the CDR3 gives the full variable domain: DVKVTQSSRYLVKRTGEKVFLECVQDMDHENMFWYRQDPGLGLRLIYFSYDVKMKEKGDIPEGYSVSREKKERFSLILESASTNQTSMYLCASSFGGQGPQHFGDGTRLSIL.

The rearrangement uses TRBV7-9 and TRBJ1-2; D is undetermined. CDR3 length: 16 residues. Germline values: CDR1 SEHNR, CDR2 FQNEAQ (reference sequence). Trimming shortened V by 1 base and J by 0 bases, and 12 bases separated the two germline ends. The CDR3 region is CASSLDLAPTNYGYTF. In DNA, the CDR3 is TGTGCCAGCAGCTTAGATTTGGCACCGACTAACTATGGCTACACCTTC.

The V gene is TRBV19, the J gene TRBJ2-1, with D possibly being TRBD2 (5 bases). The CDR3 is made up of 15 amino acids. Germline V CDR1 and CDR2: LNHDA, SQIVND (reference sequence). The germline V and J ends were trimmed by 2 bases and 11 bases, with 19 bases remaining between them. The CDR3 DNA follows: TGTGCCAGTAGTATATCAGAGGGTCGGCCCGATAAGCAGTTCTTC. Its protein product is CASSISEGRPDKQFF.

This chain links TRBV15 with TRBJ1-1, with D perhaps TRBD1 (6 bases). Germline loops: CDR1 LNHNV, CDR2 YYDKDF (reference sequence). This CDR3 spans 13 amino acids. V was clipped by 5 bases and J by 6 bases, with 13 bases between them. The CDR3 spells CATSVYRESEAFF. CDR3 nucleotide sequence: TGTGCCACCAGCGTGTACAGGGAGTCTGAAGCTTTCTTT.

This clone occurred a few times. The sample contains more than one DNA sequence encoding this CDR3. The V and J genes are TRBV11-2 and TRBJ1-2; D uncertain. V lost 4 bases to trimming and J lost 2 bases, with 5 bases between them. The CDR3 is made up of 12 amino acids. Per the germline V gene, CDR1 is SGHAT and CDR2 is FQNNGV. This CDR3 is CASSSGNYGYTF. DNA of the CDR3: TGTGCCAGCAGCTCTGGCAACTATGGCTACACCTTC.

This clone has only a few counts. V gene TRBV9 combines with J gene TRBJ1-2, with D tentatively TRBD1 (5 bases). This CDR3 has 12 residues. Germline CDR1 and CDR2: SGDLS and YYNGEE. The germline V and J ends were trimmed by 0 bases and 8 bases, with 8 bases remaining between them. The CDR3 here is CASSVVNRGYTF. The DNA of the CDR3 is TGTGCCAGCAGCGTAGTCAACAGGGGCTACACCTTC.

The V and J genes are TRBV2 and TRBJ2-1; 7 bases line up with TRBD1. CDR1 SNHLY and CDR2 FYNNEI come from the germline V gene. V gave up 5 bases and J gave up 6 bases; unmatched junction bases: 13. CDR3 length: 16 amino acids. Here the CDR3 DNA reads TGTGCCAGCAGTAAGGATCGACAGGGTGGGGGCAATGAGCAGTTCTTC. Amino acids: CASSKDRQGGGNEQFF.

The gene calls are TRBV9 and TRBJ2-2; TRBD1 matches 8 bases. Germline V gene lookup returns CDR1 SGDLS and CDR2 YYNGEE. V shed 0 bases and J 4 bases; nucleotides not matched to a gene: 5. The CDR3 covers 16 residues. The CDR3: CASSVGQGKSTGELFF. For the CDR3, the DNA is TGTGCCAGCAGCGTAGGACAGGGGAAAAGCACCGGGGAGCTGTTTTTT.

V and J are TRBV27 and TRBJ2-1, with 11 bases aligning to TRBD2. Germline V gene lookup returns CDR1 MNHEY and CDR2 SMNVEV (reference sequence). Unmatched junction bases numbered 14, after V lost 7 bases and J lost 3 bases. The CDR3 is made up of 18 amino acids. The CDR3 nucleotides are TGTGCCAGCAAATCTACGGGACTAGCGGCGAGGTTCTACAATGAGCAGTTCTTC. Translated, it gives CASKSTGLAARFYNEQFF.

The chain combines TRBV27 with TRBJ1-6; D uncertain. This CDR3 is built from 16 residues. The V end lost 2 bases, the J end lost 10 bases, and 18 bases lay between the germline ends. From germline, CDR1 is MNHEY and CDR2 SMNVEV (reference sequence). This CDR3 reads CASSLRGEGSESPLHF. For the CDR3, the DNA is TGTGCCAGCAGTTTAAGAGGAGAGGGATCAGAGTCACCCCTCCACTTT.

This clone was detected a few times. This chain joins TRBV6-2 or TRBV6-3 and TRBJ2-7, with TRBD2 matching 7 bases. Trimming took 4 bases from V and 1 from J; bases not matched to a gene: 10. Germline V gene lookup returns CDR1 MNHEY and CDR2 SVGEGT. CDR3 length: 16 residues. CDR3 protein: CASSSLGGNPSYEQYF. The CDR3 bases are TGTGCCAGCAGTTCCCTCGGGGGGAACCCTTCCTACGAGCAGTACTTC.